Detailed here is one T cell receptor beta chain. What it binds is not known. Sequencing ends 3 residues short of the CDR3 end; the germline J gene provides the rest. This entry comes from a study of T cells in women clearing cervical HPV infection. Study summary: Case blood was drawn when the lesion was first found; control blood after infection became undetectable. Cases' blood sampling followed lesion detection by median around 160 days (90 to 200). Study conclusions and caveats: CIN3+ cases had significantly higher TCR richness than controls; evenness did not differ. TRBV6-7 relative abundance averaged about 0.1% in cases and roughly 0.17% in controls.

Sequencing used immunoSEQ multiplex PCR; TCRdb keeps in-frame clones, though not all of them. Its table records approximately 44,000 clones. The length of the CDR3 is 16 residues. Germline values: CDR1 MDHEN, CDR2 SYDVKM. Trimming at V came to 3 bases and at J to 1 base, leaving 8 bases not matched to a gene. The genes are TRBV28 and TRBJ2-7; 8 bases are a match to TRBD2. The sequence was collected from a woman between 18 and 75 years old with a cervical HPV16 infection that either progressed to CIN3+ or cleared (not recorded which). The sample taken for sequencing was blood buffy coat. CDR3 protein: CASSFDLAGLSYEQYF. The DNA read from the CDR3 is TGTGCCAGCAGTTTTGATCTAGCGGGCCTATCCTACGAG.